This T cell receptor (beta chain) was identified in a study of HIV-infected children after antiretroviral therapy interruption. Study-wide context: Most participating children were previously exposed to EBV and CMV.

This clonotype was seen ten or more times. Treatment here: PENTA 11 planned treatment interruption arm or continuous ART arm. At least 24 weeks of at least three-drug ART, in children 2 to 15 years. RNA-based 3' RACE libraries used unique molecular identifiers. TCRdb reprocessed the 3' RACE reads with MiXCR, giving one entry per CDR3 protein. The data hold more than 75,000 distinct CDR3 sequences, with 6% to 8.5% observed a single time. The CDR3 runs to 14 residues. Per germline, CDR1 SGHTA and CDR2 FQGNSA. V was pared by 2 bases and J by 0 bases, with 7 bases between. This TCR derives from a pool of human donors with HIV. The chain recombines TRBV7-2 with TRBJ1-2; D remains ambiguous. The material sequenced was CD45RA+ CD4+ T cells from PBMCs, pooled from several time points, taken from a donor given antiretroviral therapy, either interrupted or continuous. This sample's subset: naive CD4+ CD45RA+ CD45RO- T cells. The CDR3 region is CASSLTATNYGYTF. DNA of the CDR3: TGTGCCAGCAGCTTAACAGCTACTAACTATGGCTACACCTTC.